Here is one T cell receptor beta chain with its context. The data were obtained in a study of blood T cell repertoires in COVID-19. Background on the study: Sites in the United States, Italy and Spain provided acute and convalescent COVID-19 samples. PBMCs, B-cell-depleted T cells, or T cells provided the cDNA or gDNA that made up the material.

The authors' processing: Reference gene primer amplification gave nucleated cell count estimates. Assay: immunoSEQ multiplex PCR; the TCRdb copy retains only in-frame clones and omits some. From that table come the V and J calls and clone size; the DNA was used to work out D and trimming. The sample records tens of thousands of clones, 75% to 90% being singletons. Germline loops: CDR1 SGHRS, CDR2 YFSETQ. The CDR3 is 15 residues long. Trimming removed 1 base from V and 2 bases from J, with 13 bases in between. Sequenced material: peripheral blood. This sequence originates from a woman aged 80 or older with acute or convalescent COVID-19. This rearrangement joins TRBV5-1 to TRBJ2-7; D is ambiguous. DNA of the CDR3: TGCGCCAGCAGCTTGTCACACCCATTAACCTACGAGCAGTACTTC. Protein: CASSLSHPLTYEQYF.